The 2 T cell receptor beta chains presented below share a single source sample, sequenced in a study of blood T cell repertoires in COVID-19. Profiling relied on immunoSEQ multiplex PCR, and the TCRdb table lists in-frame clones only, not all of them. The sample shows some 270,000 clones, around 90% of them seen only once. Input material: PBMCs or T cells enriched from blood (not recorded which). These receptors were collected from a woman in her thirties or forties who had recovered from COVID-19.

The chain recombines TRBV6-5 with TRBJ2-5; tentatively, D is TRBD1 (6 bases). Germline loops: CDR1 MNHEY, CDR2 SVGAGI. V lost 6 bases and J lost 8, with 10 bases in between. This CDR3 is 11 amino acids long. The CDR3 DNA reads TGTGCCAGCAGGAGACAGGATACCCAGTACTTC. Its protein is CASRRQDTQYF.

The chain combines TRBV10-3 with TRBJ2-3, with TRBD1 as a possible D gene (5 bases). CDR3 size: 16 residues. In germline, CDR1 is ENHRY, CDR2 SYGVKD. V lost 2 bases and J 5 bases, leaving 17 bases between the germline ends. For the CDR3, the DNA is TGTGCCATCAGTGAGCCAGCACTCGATCAGGGAGATACGCAGTATTTT. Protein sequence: CAISEPALDQGDTQYF.